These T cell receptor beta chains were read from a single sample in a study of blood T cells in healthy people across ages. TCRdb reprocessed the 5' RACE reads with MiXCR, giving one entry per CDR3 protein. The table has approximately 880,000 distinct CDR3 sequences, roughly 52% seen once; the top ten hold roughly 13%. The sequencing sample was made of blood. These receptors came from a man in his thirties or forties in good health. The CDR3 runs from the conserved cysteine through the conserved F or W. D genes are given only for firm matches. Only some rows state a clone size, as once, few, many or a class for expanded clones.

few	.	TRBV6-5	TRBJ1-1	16	TGTGCCAGCAGTTACTCGGATCTTGGGGTTAACACTGAAGCTTTCTTT	CASSYSDLGVNTEAFF
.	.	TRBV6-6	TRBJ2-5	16	TGTGCCAGCAGTTCCCCGGGGAGAACACACCAAGAGACCCAGTACTTC	CASSSPGRTHQETQYF
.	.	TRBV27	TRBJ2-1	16	TGTGCCAGCAGTACGCTAGGGGTGAGCTCCTACAATGAGCAGTTCTTC	CASSTLGVSSYNEQFF
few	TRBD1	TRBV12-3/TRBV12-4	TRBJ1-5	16	TGTGCCAGCAGTGCCAGTAAACAGGGGAGCAATCAGCCCCAGCATTTT	CASSASKQGSNQPQHF
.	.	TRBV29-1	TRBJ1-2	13	TGCAGCGTTGACCAGGGGCAATCCTATGGCTACACCTTC	CSVDQGQSYGYTF
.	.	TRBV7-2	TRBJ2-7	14	TGTGCCAGCAGCGCGGGACCGTCCTCCTACGAGCAGTACTTC	CASSAGPSSYEQYF
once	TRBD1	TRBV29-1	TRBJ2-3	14	TGCAGCGTTGAGGGACAGCAACACACAGATACGCAGTATTTT	CSVEGQQHTDTQYF
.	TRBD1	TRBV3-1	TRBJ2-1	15	TGTGCCAGCAGCGTATACGGGACAGGGTATGATGAGCAGTTCTTC	CASSVYGTGYDEQFF
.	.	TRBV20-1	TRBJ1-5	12	TGCAGTGCTAAACGGCACAATCAGCCCCAGCATTTT	CSAKRHNQPQHF
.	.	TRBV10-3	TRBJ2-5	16	TGTGCCATCAGTGAGTCGTCCGAAGCGGTACCAGAGACCCAGTACTTC	CAISESSEAVPETQYF
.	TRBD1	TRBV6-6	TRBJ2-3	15	TGTGCCAGCATCACCGGGACAGGCTTCGGAGATACGCAGTATTTT	CASITGTGFGDTQYF
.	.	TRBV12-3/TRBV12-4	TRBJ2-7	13	TGTGTCAGCAGTTTGGAGCAGATCTACGAGCAGTACTTC	CVSSLEQIYEQYF
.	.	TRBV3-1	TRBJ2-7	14	TGTGCCAGCAGCCGGAGGGACGTCTCATCCGAGCAGTACTTC	CASSRRDVSSEQYF
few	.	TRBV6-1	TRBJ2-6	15	TGTGCCAGCAGTGATAACACTTTTGGGGCCAACGTCCTGACTTTC	CASSDNTFGANVLTF
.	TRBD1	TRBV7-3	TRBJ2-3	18	TGTGCCAGCAGCTTAAGTCCACCGGGACAGGGGCAGACAGATACGCAGTATTTT	CASSLSPPGQGQTDTQYF
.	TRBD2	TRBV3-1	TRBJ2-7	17	TGTGCCAGCAGCCAAGGGCTAGCGGGGGTTACCTCCTACGAGCAGTACTTC	CASSQGLAGVTSYEQYF
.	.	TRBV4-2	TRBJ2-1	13	TGTGCCAGCAGCCAAGATAGCAGTCGGGAGCAGTTCTTC	CASSQDSSREQFF
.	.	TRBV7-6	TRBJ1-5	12	TGTGCCAGCGCCAGGGCTGGGCAGCCCCAGCATTTT	CASARAGQPQHF
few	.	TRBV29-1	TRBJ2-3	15	TGCAGCGTTGAGATATTAACAGGGAGGACAGATACGCAGTATTTT	CSVEILTGRTDTQYF
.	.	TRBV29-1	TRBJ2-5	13	TGCAGCGCCGTCTGGGGGTGGCAAGAGACCCAGTACTTC	CSAVWGWQETQYF
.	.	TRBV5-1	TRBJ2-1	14	TGCGCCAGCTCCACCTCTCTTGAACCTAATGAGCAGTTCTTC	CASSTSLEPNEQFF
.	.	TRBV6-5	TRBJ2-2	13	TGTGCCAGCAGGCTTAGAGGGACCGGGGAGCTGTTTTTT	CASRLRGTGELFF
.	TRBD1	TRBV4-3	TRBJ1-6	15	TGCGCCAGCAGCCGTAGCCGGGACAGGAATTCACCCCTCCACTTT	CASSRSRDRNSPLHF
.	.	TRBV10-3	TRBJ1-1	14	TGTGCCATCAGTTTCGCGACAGGGAACACTGAAGCTTTCTTT	CAISFATGNTEAFF
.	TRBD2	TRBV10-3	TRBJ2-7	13	TGTGCCATCAGCCCCGGGACTAGCTACGAGCAGTACTTC	CAISPGTSYEQYF
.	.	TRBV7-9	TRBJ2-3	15	TGTGCCAGCAGCTTAGGCCGGCACAACACAGATACGCAGTATTTT	CASSLGRHNTDTQYF
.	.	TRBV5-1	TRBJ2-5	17	TGCGCCAGCAGCGCCCCAAGTAATCAGCCAGAGCAAGAGACCCAGTACTTC	CASSAPSNQPEQETQYF
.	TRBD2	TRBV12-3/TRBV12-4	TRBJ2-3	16	TGTGCCAGCAGTCTTATCCTAGCGGGGGGCACGGATACGCAGTATTTT	CASSLILAGGTDTQYF
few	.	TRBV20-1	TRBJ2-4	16	TGCAGTGCTAGAGATGGCACAGCTCTAGCCAAAAACATTCAGTACTTC	CSARDGTALAKNIQYF
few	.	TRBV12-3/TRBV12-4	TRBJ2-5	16	TGTGCCAGCAGACTGGAGCGGGTGATAAACCAAGAGACCCAGTACTTC	CASRLERVINQETQYF
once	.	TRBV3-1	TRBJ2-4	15	TGTGCCAGCAGCCAAGAGACATTAGCCAAAAACATTCAGTACTTC	CASSQETLAKNIQYF
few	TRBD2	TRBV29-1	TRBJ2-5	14	TGCAGCGTTGTGACTAGCGGGGGCCAAGAGACCCAGTACTTC	CSVVTSGGQETQYF
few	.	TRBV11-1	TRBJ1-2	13	TGTGCCAGCAGCCCGAGATGGGACTATGGCTACACCTTC	CASSPRWDYGYTF
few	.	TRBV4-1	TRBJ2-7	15	TGCGCCAGCAGCCAACCTCAACAGGGCTCCTACGAGCAGTACTTC	CASSQPQQGSYEQYF
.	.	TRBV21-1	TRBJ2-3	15	TGTGCCCCCGCCCGGGGGGGACGACTCACAGATACGCAGTATTTT	CAPARGGRLTDTQYF
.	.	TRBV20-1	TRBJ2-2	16	TGCAGTGCTAGAGGGTCTAAGGGGCAGAACACCGGGGAGCTGTTTTTT	CSARGSKGQNTGELFF
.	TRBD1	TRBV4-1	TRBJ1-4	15	TGCGCCAGCAGCCCCGGGACAGAACTAGATGAAAAACTGTTTTTT	CASSPGTELDEKLFF
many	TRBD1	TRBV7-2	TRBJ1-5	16	TGTGCCAGCAGCTTGGAGAAGACAGGGGGCAATCAGCCCCAGCATTTT	CASSLEKTGGNQPQHF
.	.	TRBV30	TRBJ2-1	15	TGTGCCTGGAGCGATCGCAGCGGTTGGGTTAATGAGCAGTTCTTC	CAWSDRSGWVNEQFF
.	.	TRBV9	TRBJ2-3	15	TGTGCCAGCAGCGAGGGGCCGAGAGGGACAGATACGCAGTATTTT	CASSEGPRGTDTQYF
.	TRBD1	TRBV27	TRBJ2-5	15	TGTGCCAGCAGTTCCCTCGGGGACAGAAAAGAGACCCAGTACTTC	CASSSLGDRKETQYF
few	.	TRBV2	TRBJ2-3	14	TGTGCCAGTCCCGGAGCTACTAGGACAGATACGCAGTATTTT	CASPGATRTDTQYF